The source of this T cell receptor beta chain is a study of molecular identifiers for immune sequencing clone quantification. Study summary: Four of five splits of RNA from 20,000 or 100,000 naive CD8 cells were sequenced in replicates.

CD8+CD4-CCR7+CD45RA+ sorting gave the naive CD8 T cells. The sample holds many counts of this clonotype. The CDR3 loop spans 13 amino acids. The V gene's germline CDR1 is SEHNR and CDR2 FQNEAQ (reference sequence). V was shortened by 4 bases and J by 5 bases, with 11 bases between the two germline ends. Using its own MiXCR run on the PCR reads, TCRdb lists one record per CDR3 protein. This table has more than 450,000 distinct CDR3 sequences, over 20% appearing once. The chain employs TRBV7-9 and TRBJ1-2, with D tentatively TRBD1 (5 bases). The source is a human donor in good health. Some libraries in this study had Jurkat cell RNA spiked in. The source material was naive CD8+ T cells from blood, with Jurkat cell RNA spiked in. Noted subset: FACS-sorted CD8+CD4-CCR7+CD45RA+ naive T cells. CDR3 region: CASSSNRNYGYTF. CDR3 nucleotides: TGTGCCAGCAGCTCGAACAGGAATTATGGCTACACCTTC.